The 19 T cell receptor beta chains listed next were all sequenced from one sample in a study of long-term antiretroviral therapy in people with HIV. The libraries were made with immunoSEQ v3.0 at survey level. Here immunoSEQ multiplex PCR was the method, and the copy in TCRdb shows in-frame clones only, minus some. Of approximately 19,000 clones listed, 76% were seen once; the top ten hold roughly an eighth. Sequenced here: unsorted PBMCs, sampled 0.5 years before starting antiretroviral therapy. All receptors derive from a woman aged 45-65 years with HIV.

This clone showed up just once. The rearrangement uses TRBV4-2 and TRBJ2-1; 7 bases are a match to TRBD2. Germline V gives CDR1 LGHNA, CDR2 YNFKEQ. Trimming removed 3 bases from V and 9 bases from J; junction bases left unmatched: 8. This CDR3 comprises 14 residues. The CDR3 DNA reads TGTGCCAGCAGCCATTGGGGACTAATAGGTGAGCAGTTCTTC. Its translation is CASSHWGLIGEQFF.

CDR3 in amino acids: CASSLQGGGQETQYF. The CDR3 coding sequence is TGCGCCAGCAGCTTGCAAGGGGGAGGACAAGAGACCCAGTACTTC. This rearrangement joins TRBV5-1 to TRBJ2-5, with D perhaps assigned TRBD1 or TRBD2 (6 bases each). The germline CDR1 and CDR2 sequences are SGHRS and YFSETQ. CDR3 length: 15 amino acids. The V end lost 1 base, the J end lost 2 bases, and 12 bases lay between the germline ends.

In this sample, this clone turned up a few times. The CDR3 DNA follows: TGTGCCAGCAGCCAGGGGGCCGGATTTTATAATTCACCCCTCCACTTT. Its translation: CASSQGAGFYNSPLHF. The V call is TRBV7-9, the J call TRBJ1-6; 8 nucleotides agree with TRBD1. The CDR3 has 16 amino acids. Germline lookup yields CDR1 SEHNR and CDR2 FQNEAQ (reference sequence). V lost 5 bases and J lost 4; bases outside the gene matches: 7.

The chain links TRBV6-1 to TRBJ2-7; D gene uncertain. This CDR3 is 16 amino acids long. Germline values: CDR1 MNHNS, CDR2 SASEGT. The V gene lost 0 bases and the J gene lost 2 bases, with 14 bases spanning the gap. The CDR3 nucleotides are TGTGCCAGCAGTGAAGCGATTTCTTCTTTGCCCTACGAGCAGTACGTC. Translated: CASSEAISSLPYEQYV.

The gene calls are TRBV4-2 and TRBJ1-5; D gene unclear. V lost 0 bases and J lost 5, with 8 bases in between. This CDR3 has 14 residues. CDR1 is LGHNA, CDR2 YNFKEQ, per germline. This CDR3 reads CASSQDSGYQPQHF. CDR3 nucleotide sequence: TGTGCCAGCAGCCAAGATTCGGGGTATCAGCCCCAGCATTTT.

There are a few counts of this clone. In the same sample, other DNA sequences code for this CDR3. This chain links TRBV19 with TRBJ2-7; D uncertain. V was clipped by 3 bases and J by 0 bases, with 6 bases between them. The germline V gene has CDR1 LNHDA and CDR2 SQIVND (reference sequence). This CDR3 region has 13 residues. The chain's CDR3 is CASSIPGSYEQYF. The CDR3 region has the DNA TGTGCCAGTAGTATTCCAGGCTCCTACGAGCAGTACTTC.

The DNA of the CDR3 is TGCAGCGTTGAAGAAGTTTCAGGGTGGTCCACTGAAGCTTTCTTT. It yields the protein CSVEEVSGWSTEAFF. The genes are TRBV29-1 and TRBJ1-1, with D possibly being TRBD1 (5 bases). The CDR3 loop spans 15 amino acids. The germline gives CDR1 SQVTM, CDR2 ANQGSEA. The V end was cut by 0 bases, the J end by 4 bases, with 15 bases between.

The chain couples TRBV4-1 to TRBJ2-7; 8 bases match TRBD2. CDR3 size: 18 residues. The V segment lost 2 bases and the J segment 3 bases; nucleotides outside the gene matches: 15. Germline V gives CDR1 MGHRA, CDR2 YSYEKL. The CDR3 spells CASSQSPGTVGGDYEQYV. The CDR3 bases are TGCGCCAGCAGCCAAAGCCCCGGAACGGTCGGGGGGGACTACGAGCAGTACGTC.

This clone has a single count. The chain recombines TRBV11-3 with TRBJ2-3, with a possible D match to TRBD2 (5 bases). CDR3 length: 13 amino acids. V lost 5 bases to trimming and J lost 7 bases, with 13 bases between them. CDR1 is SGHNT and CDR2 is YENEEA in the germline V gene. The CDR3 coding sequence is TGTGCCAGCAGCCAAAGGCCTAGCTATACGCAGTATTTT. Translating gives CASSQRPSYTQYF.

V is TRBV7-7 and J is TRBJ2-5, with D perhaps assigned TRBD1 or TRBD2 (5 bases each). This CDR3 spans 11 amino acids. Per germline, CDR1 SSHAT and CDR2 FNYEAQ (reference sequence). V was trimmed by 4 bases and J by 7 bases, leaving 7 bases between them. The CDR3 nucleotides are TGTGCCAGCAGCTCTGGGGGGACCCAGTACTTC. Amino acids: CASSSGGTQYF. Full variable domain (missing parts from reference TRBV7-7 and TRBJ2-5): GAGVSQSPRYKVTKRGQDVTLRCDPISSHATLYWYQQALGQGPEFLTYFNYEAQPDKSGLPSDRFSAERPEGSISTLTIQRTEQRDSAMYRCASSSGGTQYFGPGTRLLVL.

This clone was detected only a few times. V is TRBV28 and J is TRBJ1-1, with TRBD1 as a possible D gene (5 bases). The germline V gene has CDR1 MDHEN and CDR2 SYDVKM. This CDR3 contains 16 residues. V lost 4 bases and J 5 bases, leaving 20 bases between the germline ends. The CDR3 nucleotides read TGTGCCAGCAGTTCTCGGCAGGGACGGTCGGGGACTGAAGCTTTCTTT. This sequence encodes CASSSRQGRSGTEAFF.

CDR3 nucleotides: TGTGCCAGCAGGATTCAGGGGATTAACTATGGCTACACCTTC. Its translation: CASRIQGINYGYTF. The V call is TRBV6-1, the J call TRBJ1-2; D may be TRBD1 (6 bases). Per germline, CDR1 MNHNS and CDR2 SASEGT. Trimming left V 6 bases short and J 1 base short, with 12 bases between. The CDR3 runs to 14 residues.

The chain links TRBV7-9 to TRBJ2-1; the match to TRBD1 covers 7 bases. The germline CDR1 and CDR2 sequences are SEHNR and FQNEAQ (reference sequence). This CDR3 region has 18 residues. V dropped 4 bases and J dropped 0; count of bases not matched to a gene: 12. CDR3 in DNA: TGTGCCAGCAGCTCCTCAATCCCACAGGGGAGCTCCTACAATGAGCAGTTCTTC. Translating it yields CASSSSIPQGSSYNEQFF.

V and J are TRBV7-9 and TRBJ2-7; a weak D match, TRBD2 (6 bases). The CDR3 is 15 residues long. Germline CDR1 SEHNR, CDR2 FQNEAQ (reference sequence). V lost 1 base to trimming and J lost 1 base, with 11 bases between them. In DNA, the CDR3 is TGTGCCAGCAGCTTAGGTAGTGCGGGGTCCTACGAGCAGTACTTC. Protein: CASSLGSAGSYEQYF.

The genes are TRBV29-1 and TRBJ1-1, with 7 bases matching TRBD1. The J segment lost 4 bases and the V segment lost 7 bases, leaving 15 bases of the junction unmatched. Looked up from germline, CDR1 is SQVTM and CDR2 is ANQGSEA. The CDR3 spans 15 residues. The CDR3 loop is CSAQITGTVSTEAFF. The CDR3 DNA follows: TGCAGCGCCCAAATTACCGGGACAGTGAGCACTGAAGCTTTCTTT.

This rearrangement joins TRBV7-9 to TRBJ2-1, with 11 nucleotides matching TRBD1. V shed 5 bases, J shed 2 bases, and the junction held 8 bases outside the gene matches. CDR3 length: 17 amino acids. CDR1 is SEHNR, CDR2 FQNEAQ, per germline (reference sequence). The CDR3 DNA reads TGTGCCAGCAGCGCACGTCGGACAGGGGGCGCCTACAATGAGCAGTTCTTC. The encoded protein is CASSARRTGGAYNEQFF.

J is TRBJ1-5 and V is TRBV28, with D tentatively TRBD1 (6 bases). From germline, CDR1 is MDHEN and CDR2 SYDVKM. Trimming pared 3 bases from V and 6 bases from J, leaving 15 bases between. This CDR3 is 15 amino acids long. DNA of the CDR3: TGTGCCAGCAGTTTCAGGGGATCGCTTGGTCAGCCCCAGCATTTT. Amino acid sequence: CASSFRGSLGQPQHF.

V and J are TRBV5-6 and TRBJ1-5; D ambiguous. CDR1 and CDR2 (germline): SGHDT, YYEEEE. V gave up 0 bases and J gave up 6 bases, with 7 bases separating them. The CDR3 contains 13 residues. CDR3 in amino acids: CASSLARFQPQHF. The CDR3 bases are TGTGCCAGCAGCTTGGCGAGGTTTCAGCCCCAGCATTTT. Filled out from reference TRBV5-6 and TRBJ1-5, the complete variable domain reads DAGVTQSPTHLIKTRGQQVTLRCSPKSGHDTVSWYQQALGQGPQFIFQYYEEEERQRGNFPDRFSGHQFPNYSSELNVNALLLGDSALYLCASSLARFQPQHFGDGTRLSIL.

In DNA form, the CDR3 reads TGTGCCTGGAGTGGGCGGGGGGCCGTGACCGGGGAGCTGTTTTTT. The encoded protein is CAWSGRGAVTGELFF. The rearrangement links TRBV30 to TRBJ2-2; 8 bases align to TRBD2. The length of the CDR3 is 15 residues. Per the germline V gene, CDR1 is GTSNPN and CDR2 is SVGIG (reference sequence). V lost 1 base, J lost 5 bases, and 6 bases stayed unmatched.